The present T cell receptor (beta chain) was sequenced within a study of OX40 agonist ivuxolimab in advanced cancers. Study findings and constraints: Clones of CD4+ and CD8+ blood T cells grew by week 6 at doses of 0.1 to 3.0 mg/kg.

This clone was seen only a few times. Its antigen is not known. TCRdb keeps only in-frame clones here, not all; method: immunoSEQ multiplex PCR. The sample records around 20,000 clones, about 76% being singletons. Trimming pared 5 bases from V and 0 bases from J, leaving 11 bases between. The CDR3 runs to 15 residues. Germline-derived CDR1 and CDR2 are MNHEY and SMNVEV (reference sequence). The V call is TRBV27, the J call TRBJ2-1, with D uncertain. The sequence came from an adult with an advanced solid tumor such as melanoma, head and neck, liver or kidney cancer. The source material was CD4+ or CD8+ T cells sorted from blood, sampled in a trial of the OX40 agonist ivuxolimab. The CDR3: CASSPHAGSYNEQFF. The CDR3 DNA reads TGTGCCAGCAGTCCCCACGCAGGCTCCTACAATGAGCAGTTCTTC.